This T cell receptor beta chain was sequenced in a study of tumor-infiltrating lymphocytes in primary liver carcinoma. This CDR3 contains 13 residues. In the case of this clonotype: Antigen specificity is unknown. The junction does not match germline at one end; this may be a read error.

RNA was extracted from whole blood without cell sorting, alongside germline DNA. Study-wide points: Tumor tissue displayed a significantly greater top-250-clone fraction than blood (p = 0.039).

TCR beta cDNA was made from around 520 ng total RNA with a constant-region primer. Nested multiplex PCR, run for three rounds with slightly modified ARM-PCR, yielded TCR beta libraries. Both of the initial two PCR rounds ran for roughly 10 cycles and employed TRBV1-TRBV30 forward primers alongside a C-beta reverse primer. TCRdb ran MiXCR on the multiplex PCR reads and lists one entry per CDR3 protein. The sample gives hundreds of thousands of distinct CDR3 sequences, nearly 60% of which show up once; approximately 17% is in the top ten. This clonotype was obtained from a woman aged 30 to 39 with primary liver carcinoma and hepatitis B virus infection. The sequenced sample was peripheral blood. The chain links TRBV12-3 or TRBV12-4 to TRBJ2-3, with 7 bases fitting TRBD1. CDR3 protein: CACRRNTGVAQCF. CDR3 nucleotide sequence: TGTGCCTGCAGGCGTAACACAGGGGTAGCGCAGTGTTTT.